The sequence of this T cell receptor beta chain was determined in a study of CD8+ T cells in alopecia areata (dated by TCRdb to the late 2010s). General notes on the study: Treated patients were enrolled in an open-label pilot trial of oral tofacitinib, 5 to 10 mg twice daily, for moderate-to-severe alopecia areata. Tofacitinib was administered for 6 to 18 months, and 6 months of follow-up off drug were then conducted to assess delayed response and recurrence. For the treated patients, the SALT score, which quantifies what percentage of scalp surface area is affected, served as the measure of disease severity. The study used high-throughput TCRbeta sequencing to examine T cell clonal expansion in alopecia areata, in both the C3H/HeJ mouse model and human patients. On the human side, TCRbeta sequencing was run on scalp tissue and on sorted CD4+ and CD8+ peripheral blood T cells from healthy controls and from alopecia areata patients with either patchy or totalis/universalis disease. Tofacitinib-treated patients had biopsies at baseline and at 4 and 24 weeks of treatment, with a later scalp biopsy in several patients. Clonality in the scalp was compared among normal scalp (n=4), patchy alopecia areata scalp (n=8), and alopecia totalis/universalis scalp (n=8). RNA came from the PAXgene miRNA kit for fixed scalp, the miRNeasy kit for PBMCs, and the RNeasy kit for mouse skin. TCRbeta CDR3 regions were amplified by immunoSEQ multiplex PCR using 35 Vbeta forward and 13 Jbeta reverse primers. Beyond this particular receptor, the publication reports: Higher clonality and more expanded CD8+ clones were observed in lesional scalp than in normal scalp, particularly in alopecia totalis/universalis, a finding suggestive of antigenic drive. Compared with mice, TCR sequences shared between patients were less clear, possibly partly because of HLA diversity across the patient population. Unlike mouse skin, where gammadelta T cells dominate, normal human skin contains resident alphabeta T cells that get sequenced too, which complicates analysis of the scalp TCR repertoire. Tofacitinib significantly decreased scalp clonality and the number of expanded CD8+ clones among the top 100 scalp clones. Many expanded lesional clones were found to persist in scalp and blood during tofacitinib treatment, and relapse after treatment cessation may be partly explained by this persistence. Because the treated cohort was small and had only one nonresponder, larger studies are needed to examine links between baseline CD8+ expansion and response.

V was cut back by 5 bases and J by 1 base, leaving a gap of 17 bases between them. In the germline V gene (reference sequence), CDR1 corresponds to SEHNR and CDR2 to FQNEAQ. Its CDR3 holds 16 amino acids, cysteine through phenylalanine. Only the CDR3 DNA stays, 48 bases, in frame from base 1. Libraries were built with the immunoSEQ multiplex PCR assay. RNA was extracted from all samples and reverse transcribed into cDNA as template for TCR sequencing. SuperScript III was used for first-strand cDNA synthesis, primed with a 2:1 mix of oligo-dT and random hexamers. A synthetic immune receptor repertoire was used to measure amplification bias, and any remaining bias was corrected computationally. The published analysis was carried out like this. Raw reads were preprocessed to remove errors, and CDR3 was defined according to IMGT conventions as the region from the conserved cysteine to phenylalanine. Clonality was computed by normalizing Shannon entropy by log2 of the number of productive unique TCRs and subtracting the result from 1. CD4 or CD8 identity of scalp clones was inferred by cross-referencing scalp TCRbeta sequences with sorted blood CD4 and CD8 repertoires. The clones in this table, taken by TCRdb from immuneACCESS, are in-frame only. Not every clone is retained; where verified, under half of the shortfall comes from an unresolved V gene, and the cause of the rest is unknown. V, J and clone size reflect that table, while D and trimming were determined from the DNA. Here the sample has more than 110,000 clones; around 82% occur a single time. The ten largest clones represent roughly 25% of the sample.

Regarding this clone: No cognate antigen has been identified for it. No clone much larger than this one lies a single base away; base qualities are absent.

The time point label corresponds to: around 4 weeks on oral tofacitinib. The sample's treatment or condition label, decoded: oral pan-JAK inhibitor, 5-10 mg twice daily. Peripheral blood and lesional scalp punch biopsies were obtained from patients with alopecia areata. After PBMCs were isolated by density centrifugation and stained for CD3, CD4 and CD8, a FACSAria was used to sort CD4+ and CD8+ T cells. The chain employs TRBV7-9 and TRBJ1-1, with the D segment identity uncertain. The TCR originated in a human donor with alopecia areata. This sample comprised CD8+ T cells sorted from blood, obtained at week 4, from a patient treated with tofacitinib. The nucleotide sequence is TGTGCCAGCAGCCCCCGTGGGCGCGACCCGAACACTGAAGCTTTCTTT. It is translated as CASSPRGRDPNTEAFF.